The rows below give T cell receptor beta chains drawn from one sample of a study of T cell repertoires in cytomegalovirus infection. No antigen is known for these receptors. Using its own MiXCR run on the reads, TCRdb lists one record per CDR3 protein. The sample has around 95,000 distinct CDR3 sequences; 25% to 30% are singletons. The starting material was CD8+ T cells from cultured PBMCs, obtained from culture after CMV antigen stimulation. These receptors were taken from a human donor in good health (CMV status not recorded). Some clones in this sample may be carry-over from other donors' samples. Both conserved end residues are part of each CDR3. The order of the fields is J gene, CDR3 length, clone size, V gene, D gene, CDR3 DNA, CDR3 protein. D genes are given only for firm matches. Size is omitted from some rows. Given values are once, few, many or a class for expanded clones.

TRBJ1-6 14 medium-sized TRBV7-8 TRBD1 TGTGCCAGCAGCTCCCATGGGGACAGGTCACCCCTCCACTTT CASSSHGDRSPLHF
TRBJ2-3 15 . TRBV11-2 . TGTGCCAGCAGCTCAACCGGGACTAGCACAGATACGCAGTATTTT CASSSTGTSTDTQYF
TRBJ1-5 12 . TRBV12-5 . TGTGCTAGTGCCTCCCCGAATCAGCCCCAGCATTTT CASASPNQPQHF
TRBJ2-5 12 few TRBV15 . TGTGCCACCAGCAGTCATGCCGAGACCCAGTACTTC CATSSHAETQYF
TRBJ2-1 15 . TRBV30 . TGTGCCTGGACCGCAGCAATGGGGGCCCTGAAGGAGCAGTTCTTC CAWTAAMGALKEQFF
TRBJ2-7 13 few TRBV6-5 . TGTGCCAGCAGTCCCGGGCCGCGCGACGAGCAGTACTTC CASSPGPRDEQYF
TRBJ1-5 11 few TRBV12-5 . TGTGCTAGTGGTTTGGGTCAGCCCCAGCATTTT CASGLGQPQHF
TRBJ1-4 15 few TRBV19 . TGTGCCAGTAGTGCCGAGGGACACATTAATGAAAAACTGTTTTTT CASSAEGHINEKLFF
TRBJ2-1 13 . TRBV20-1 . TGCAGTGAGCTCCGGGGAAATAACAATGAGCAGTTCTTC CSELRGNNNEQFF
TRBJ1-1 15 . TRBV3-1 TRBD1 TGTGCCAGCAGCCAGAGAACACAGGGGGCCCAGAGGTCTTTCTTT CASSQRTQGAQRSFF
TRBJ2-1 14 few TRBV7-8 TRBD2 TGTGCCAGCAGCGGTAGCGGGGCAGGCAATGAGCAGTTCTTC CASSGSGAGNEQFF
TRBJ1-5 15 . TRBV4-1 TRBD1 TGCGCCAGCAGCCGAGAACAGGGGGGGAATCAGCCCCAGCATTTT CASSREQGGNQPQHF
TRBJ1-3 16 few TRBV12-3/TRBV12-4 . TGTGCCAGCAGTTTAGTTCCCGCGGGGGATGGAAACACCATATATTTT CASSLVPAGDGNTIYF
TRBJ1-2 14 . TRBV12-3/TRBV12-4 . TGTGCCAGCAGTTCATTCGACATCGTCTATGGCTACACCTTC CASSSFDIVYGYTF
TRBJ1-5 16 few TRBV28 . TGTGCCAGCAGTCCGACTTGGGGGGTCCAACGGCAGCCCCAGCATTTT CASSPTWGVQRQPQHF
TRBJ2-3 17 many TRBV7-6 . TGTGCCAGCAGCCCGGGGGCCCCGTGGGCGGCCACAGATACGCAGTATTTT CASSPGAPWAATDTQYF
TRBJ2-4 14 once TRBV27 . TGTGCCAGCAGCAAAGGGGCAGGCGAAAACATTCAGTACTTC CASSKGAGENIQYF
TRBJ1-4 16 few TRBV19 TRBD1 TGTGCCAGTAGTTCTCCTCACAGGGGCGTCGATGAAAAACTGTTTTTT CASSSPHRGVDEKLFF
TRBJ2-1 15 . TRBV19 TRBD1 TGTGCCAGTAGTATTGGACAGGGGGCGAGAAATGAGCAGTTCTTC CASSIGQGARNEQFF
TRBJ1-5 15 . TRBV4-1 TRBD1 TGCGCCAGCAGCTTAGGAACAGGGGGCAAGGAGCCCCAGCATTTT CASSLGTGGKEPQHF
TRBJ1-2 14 . TRBV28 . TGTGCCAGCAGTCCGTTCTCGAACTACTATGGCTACACCTTC CASSPFSNYYGYTF
TRBJ1-1 10 . TRBV7-9 . TGTGCCAGCGGGGAGACTGAAGCTTTCTTT CASGETEAFF
TRBJ1-2 15 few TRBV4-1 . TGCGCCAGCAGCCAAGAACCGGACCCGAACTATGGCTACACCTTC CASSQEPDPNYGYTF
TRBJ2-6 19 . TRBV15 . TGTGCCACCAGCAGAGTGGCCGGCGACGAGAAGACTGGGGCCAACGTCCTGACTTTC CATSRVAGDEKTGANVLTF
TRBJ2-7 14 many TRBV7-2 . TGTGCCAGCAGCTTGATCTTGAGCTCCTACGAGCAGTACTTC CASSLILSSYEQYF
TRBJ2-7 13 many TRBV2 TRBD1 TGTGCCATCCCGGGACAGCACTCCTACGAGCAGTACTTC CAIPGQHSYEQYF
TRBJ2-1 14 . TRBV7-6 TRBD2 TGTGCCAGCAGTCCGGGACTAGCCAACAATGAGCAGTTCTTC CASSPGLANNEQFF
TRBJ1-4 14 . TRBV7-6 . TGTGCCAGCAGCTTAGATCCCGCGAATGAAAAACTGTTTTTT CASSLDPANEKLFF
TRBJ2-2 13 few TRBV7-8 . TGTGCCAGCAGCTTACCGAACACCGGGGAGCTGTTTTTT CASSLPNTGELFF
TRBJ2-1 15 many TRBV20-1 TRBD2 TGCAGTGCCCGACCCGGGGGGAGGGATAACAATGAGCAGTTCTTC CSARPGGRDNNEQFF
TRBJ1-2 13 many TRBV28 . TGTGCCAGCAGACGAGACAGGATTCATGGCTACACCTTC CASRRDRIHGYTF
TRBJ1-3 14 . TRBV19 . TGTGCCAGTAGCCACAGGACCTCTGGAAACACCATATATTTT CASSHRTSGNTIYF
TRBJ2-3 19 many TRBV7-6 TRBD2 TGTGCCAGCAGCTTAGAGCCCCCCGCGACTAGCGGGCGCACAGATACGCAGTATTTT CASSLEPPATSGRTDTQYF
TRBJ2-3 15 many TRBV7-6 . TGTGCCAGCAGATTGGAGGCTTCTAGCACAGATACGCAGTATTTT CASRLEASSTDTQYF
TRBJ2-7 13 . TRBV6-6 . TGTGCCAGCAGTTACCCAGGAGCCTACGAGCAGTACTTC CASSYPGAYEQYF
TRBJ1-4 15 . TRBV4-1 . TGCGCCAGCAGCCAAGACCTGGGTTTGAGTGAAAAACTGTTTTTT CASSQDLGLSEKLFF
TRBJ2-2 12 . TRBV19 . TGTGCCAGTAGTACCTCAACCGGGGAGCTGTTTTTT CASSTSTGELFF